The source of this T cell receptor beta chain is a study of T cells in Graves' hyperthyroidism and ophthalmopathy. Orbital computed tomography and thyroid ultrasound, together with serum TRAb and thyroxine and clinical symptoms, were used for diagnoses. This clonotype was counted many times. The CDR3 consists of 14 residues. Germline V gene lookup returns CDR1 MDHEN and CDR2 SYDVKM. V was shortened by 7 bases and J by 5 bases, with 15 bases between the two germline ends. Amplified TCR beta CDR3 regions came from RNA transcripts. TCR CDR3 underwent first-round RT-PCR with the HTBI primer set. TCRdb independently ran MiXCR on the multiplex PCR reads; one entry per CDR3 protein. The table lists roughly 500,000 distinct CDR3 sequences, about 16% of them singletons.

The receptor was derived from a woman aged 25 to 39 with Graves' ophthalmopathy. This chain links TRBV28 with TRBJ2-1; D is tentatively TRBD1 or TRBD2 (5 bases each). Sequencing input: blood. CDR3 protein: CASTQDGTNNEQFF. CDR3 DNA sequence: TGTGCCAGCACCCAAGATGGGACCAACAATGAGCAGTTCTTC.